This T cell receptor beta chain was identified in a study of T cell changes during pregnancy in multiple sclerosis. Sequencing was performed with immunoSEQ multiplex PCR; in TCRdb, only in-frame clones are kept and a portion is missing. The table has roughly 75,000 clones, about nine tenths seen once. This clone was seen a single time. The CDR3 runs to 13 residues. Trimming removed 7 bases at V and 5 bases at J, with 12 bases between. CDR1 and CDR2 from the germline V gene are SNHLY and FYNNEI. The rearrangement joins TRBV2 to TRBJ1-5, with no clear D. This clonotype originated in a female donor with multiple sclerosis, enrolled in a pregnancy study. Sequencing was performed on peripheral blood, taken before pregnancy. The CDR3 region is CASTREGDQPQHF. The CDR3 coding sequence is TGTGCCAGCACAAGGGAGGGAGATCAGCCCCAGCATTTT.